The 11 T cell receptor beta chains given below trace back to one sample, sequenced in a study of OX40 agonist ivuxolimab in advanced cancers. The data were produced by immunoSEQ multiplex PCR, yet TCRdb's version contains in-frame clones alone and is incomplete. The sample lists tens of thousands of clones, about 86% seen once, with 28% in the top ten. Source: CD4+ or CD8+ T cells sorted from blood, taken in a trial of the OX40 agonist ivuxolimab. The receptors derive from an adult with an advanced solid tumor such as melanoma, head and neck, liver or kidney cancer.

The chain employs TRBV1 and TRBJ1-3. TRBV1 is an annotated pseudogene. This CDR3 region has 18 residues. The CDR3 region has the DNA TGCACCAGCAGCCCGGGACCGGTTTTCAAGAGCTCTGGAAACACCATATATTTT. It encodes CTSSPGPVFKSSGNTIYF.

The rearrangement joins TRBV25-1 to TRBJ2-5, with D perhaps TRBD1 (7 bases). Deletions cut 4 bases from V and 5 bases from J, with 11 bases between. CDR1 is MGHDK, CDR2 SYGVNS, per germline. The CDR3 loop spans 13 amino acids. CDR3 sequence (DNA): TGTGCCAGCAGTGGGAGGGGGCACGAGACCCAGTACTTC. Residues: CASSGRGHETQYF. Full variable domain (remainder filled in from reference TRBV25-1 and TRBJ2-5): EADIYQTPRYLVIGTGKKITLECSQTMGHDKMYWYQQDPGMELHLIHYSYGVNSTEKGDLSSESTVSRIRTEHFPLTLESARPSHTSQYLCASSGRGHETQYFGPGTRLLVL.

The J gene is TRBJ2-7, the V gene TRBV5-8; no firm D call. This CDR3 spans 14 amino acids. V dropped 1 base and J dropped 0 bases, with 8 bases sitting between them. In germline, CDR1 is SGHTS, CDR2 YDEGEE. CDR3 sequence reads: CASSLRASSYEQYF. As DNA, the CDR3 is TGTGCCAGCAGCTTGAGGGCTAGCTCCTACGAGCAGTACTTC.

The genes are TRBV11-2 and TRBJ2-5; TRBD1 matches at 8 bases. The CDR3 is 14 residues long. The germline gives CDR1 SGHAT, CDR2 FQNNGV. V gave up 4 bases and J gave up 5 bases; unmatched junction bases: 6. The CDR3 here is CASSSNRQGETQYF. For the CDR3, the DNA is TGTGCCAGCAGCTCCAATAGACAGGGGGAGACCCAGTACTTC.

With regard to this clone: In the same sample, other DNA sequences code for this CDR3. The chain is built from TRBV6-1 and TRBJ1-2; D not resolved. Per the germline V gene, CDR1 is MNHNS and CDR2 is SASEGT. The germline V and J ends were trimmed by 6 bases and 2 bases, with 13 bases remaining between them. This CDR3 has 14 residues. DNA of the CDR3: TGTGCCAGCAGGGTGATTGGAACAAACTATGGCTACACCTTC. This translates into CASRVIGTNYGYTF.

The CDR3 loop reads CASSARDRSYEQYF. CDR3 sequence (DNA): TGTGCCAGCAGCGCCCGGGACAGATCCTACGAGCAGTACTTC. The V call is TRBV7-2, the J call TRBJ2-7; the match to TRBD1 covers 7 bases. V shed 5 bases and J 1 base; nucleotides not matched to a gene: 5. Germline V gene data show CDR1 as SGHTA and CDR2 as FQGNSA. This CDR3 is 14 amino acids long.

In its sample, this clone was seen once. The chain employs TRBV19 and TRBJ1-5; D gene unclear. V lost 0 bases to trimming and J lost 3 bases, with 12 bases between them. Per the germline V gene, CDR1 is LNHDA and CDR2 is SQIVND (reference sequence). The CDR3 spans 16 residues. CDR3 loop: CASSIDGGGINQPQHF. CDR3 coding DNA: TGTGCCAGTAGTATAGATGGAGGAGGGATCAATCAGCCCCAGCATTTT.

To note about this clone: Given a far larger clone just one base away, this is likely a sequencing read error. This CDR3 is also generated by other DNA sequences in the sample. CDR3 region: CASSLQGANYEQYF. CDR3 in DNA: TGTGCCAGCAGTTTGCAGGGGGCGAACTACGAGCAGTACTTC. The chain couples TRBV27 to TRBJ2-7; 8 bases agree with TRBD1. CDR3 length equals 14 residues. Losses at the gene ends were 3 bases for V and 3 bases for J; bases not matched to a gene: 4. The V gene's germline CDR1 is MNHEY and CDR2 SMNVEV (reference sequence).

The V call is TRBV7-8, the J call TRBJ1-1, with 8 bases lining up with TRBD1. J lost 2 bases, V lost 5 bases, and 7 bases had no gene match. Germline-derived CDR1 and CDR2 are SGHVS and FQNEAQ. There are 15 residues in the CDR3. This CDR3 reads CASSTTGGGNTEAFF. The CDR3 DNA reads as TGTGCCAGCAGCACTACAGGGGGGGGCAACACTGAAGCTTTCTTT.

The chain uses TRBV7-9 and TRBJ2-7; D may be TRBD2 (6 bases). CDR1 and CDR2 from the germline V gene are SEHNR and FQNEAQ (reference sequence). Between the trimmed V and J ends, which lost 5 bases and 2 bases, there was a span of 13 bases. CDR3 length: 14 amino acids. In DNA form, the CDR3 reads TGTGCCAGCAGCCCCGGGGAGGTCACCTACGAGCAGTACTTC. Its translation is CASSPGEVTYEQYF.

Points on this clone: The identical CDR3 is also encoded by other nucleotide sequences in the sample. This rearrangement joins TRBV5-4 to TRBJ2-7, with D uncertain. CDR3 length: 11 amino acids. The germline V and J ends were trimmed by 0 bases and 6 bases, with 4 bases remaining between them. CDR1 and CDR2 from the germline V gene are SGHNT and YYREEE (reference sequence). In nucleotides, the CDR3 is TGTGCCAGCAGCTTGGCCGGCGAGCAGTACTTC. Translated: CASSLAGEQYF. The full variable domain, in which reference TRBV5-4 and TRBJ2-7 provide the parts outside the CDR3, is ETGVTQSPTHLIKTRGQQVTLRCSSQSGHNTVSWYQQALGQGPQFIFQYYREEENGRGNFPPRFSGLQFPNYSSELNVNALELDDSALYLCASSLAGEQYFGPGTRLTVT.